Following are 29 T cell receptor beta chains from one sample sequenced in a study of blood T cell repertoires in COVID-19. Generated by immunoSEQ multiplex PCR, the TCRdb table keeps only in-frame clones and is missing some. The sample includes 140,000 or so clones, roughly 80% of them seen just once. The sequenced sample was peripheral blood. The receptors were gathered from a man aged 50 or older with active or convalescent COVID-19.

The chain links TRBV20-1 to TRBJ1-1; tentative D call: TRBD1 (5 bases). Trimming removed 3 bases at V and 3 bases at J, with 17 bases between. The CDR3 has 15 amino acids. Germline CDR1 reads DFQATT; CDR2 reads SNEGSKA (reference sequence). The CDR3 loop is CSASSRQGIDTEAFF. The CDR3 DNA sequence: TGCAGTGCTAGTAGTAGGCAGGGCATTGACACTGAAGCTTTCTTT.

J is TRBJ1-3 and V is TRBV28, with D perhaps TRBD1 (5 bases). The CDR3 consists of 15 residues. From germline, CDR1 is MDHEN and CDR2 SYDVKM. Trimming left V 10 bases short and J 3 bases short, with 19 bases between. The DNA of the CDR3 is TGTGCCACCCTAATGGGGGGGGATGGTGGAAACACCATATATTTT. It translates to CATLMGGDGGNTIYF.

This clone has only one observation. The chain employs TRBV7-2 and TRBJ2-7, with 7 bases that match TRBD1. The CDR3 runs to 14 residues. Trimming took 5 bases from V and 2 from J; bases not matched to a gene: 6. Germline CDR1 and CDR2: SGHTA and FQGNSA. This CDR3 reads CASSLGQQAYEQYF. The CDR3 DNA follows: TGTGCCAGCAGCCTGGGACAGCAAGCCTACGAGCAGTACTTC.

This clone showed up just a few times. The rearrangement uses TRBV7-3 and TRBJ2-3; 7 positions agree with TRBD1. Germline V gives CDR1 SGHTA, CDR2 FQGTGA. J gave up 2 bases and V 4 bases, and 6 bases lay outside the gene matches. This CDR3 comprises 15 residues. The CDR3 DNA reads TGTGCCAGCAGCTCGCGGACAGGCCCCACAGATACGCAGTATTTT. Residues: CASSSRTGPTDTQYF.

J is TRBJ2-2 and V is TRBV28, with D unclear. CDR1 is MDHEN and CDR2 is SYDVKM in the germline V gene. This CDR3 comprises 14 residues. The V and J ends lost 5 bases and 1 base respectively, with 8 bases between them. CDR3 residues: CASSEPLNTGELFF. DNA for the CDR3: TGTGCCAGCAGTGAACCACTGAACACCGGGGAGCTGTTTTTT.

The chain joins TRBV7-2 to TRBJ1-1; D not certain. CDR1 and CDR2 (germline): SGHTA, FQGNSA. Trimming removed 2 bases at V and 0 bases at J, with 4 bases between. The CDR3 totals 13 residues. The CDR3 nucleotides read TGTGCCAGCAGCTTACAGATGAACACTGAAGCTTTCTTT. Residues: CASSLQMNTEAFF. Full variable domain (remainder filled in from reference TRBV7-2 and TRBJ1-1): GAGVSQSPSNKVTEKGKDVELRCDPISGHTALYWYRQSLGQGLEFLIYFQGNSAPDKSGLPSDRFSAERTGGSVSTLTIQRTQQEDSAVYLCASSLQMNTEAFFGQGTRLTVV.

The sample holds a few counts of this clone. The chain joins TRBV30 to TRBJ2-7, with D uncertain. This CDR3 contains 15 residues. Trimming pared 1 base from V and 2 bases from J, leaving 15 bases between. CDR1 and CDR2 (germline): GTSNPN, SVGIG (reference sequence). The chain's CDR3 is CAWSGFASLPYEQYF. Written as DNA, the CDR3 is TGTGCCTGGAGTGGGTTCGCTAGTCTTCCCTACGAGCAGTACTTC.

The rearrangement uses TRBV9 and TRBJ2-7; D not certain. The CDR3 contains 16 residues. Germline CDR1 reads SGDLS; CDR2 reads YYNGEE. The V end was cut by 0 bases, the J end by 2 bases, with 15 bases between. The CDR3 DNA follows: TGTGCCAGCAGCGTAGAATTCGAGGCGGCGCCCTACGAGCAGTACTTC. It yields the protein CASSVEFEAAPYEQYF.

This clone came up once. The chain combines TRBV13 with TRBJ2-1; D remains ambiguous. Germline V gene data show CDR1 as PRHDT and CDR2 as FYEKMQ (reference sequence). V was clipped by 5 bases and J by 4 bases, with 12 bases between them. The CDR3 sequence is 14 residues long. The CDR3: CASSPASGYNEQFF. As DNA, the CDR3 is TGTGCCAGCAGCCCAGCTTCCGGGTACAATGAGCAGTTCTTC.

The chain recombines TRBV7-7 with TRBJ2-5; 7 bases are shared with TRBD1. CDR1 is SSHAT, CDR2 FNYEAQ, per germline (reference sequence). V lost 5 bases and J lost 1; bases outside the gene matches: 4. CDR3 length: 14 residues. Written as DNA, the CDR3 is TGTGCCAGCAGCCAAGACAGGGTCCAAGAGACCCAGTACTTC. Translation gives CASSQDRVQETQYF.

This chain links TRBV11-2 with TRBJ2-7; 10 positions match TRBD2. The CDR3 extends over 16 amino acids. Per germline, CDR1 SGHAT and CDR2 FQNNGV. Losses at the gene ends were 5 bases for V and 4 bases for J; bases not matched to a gene: 11. Written as DNA, the CDR3 is TGTGCCAGCAGCCCTCTGGGACTAGCGACTCGGTACGAGCAGTACTTC. It translates to CASSPLGLATRYEQYF. Using reference TRBV11-2 and TRBJ2-7 for the parts outside the CDR3, the full variable domain is EAGVAQSPRYKIIEKRQSVAFWCNPISGHATLYWYQQILGQGPKLLIQFQNNGVVDDSQLPKDRFSAERLKGVDSTLKIQPAKLEDSAVYLCASSPLGLATRYEQYFGPGTRLTVT.

The V and J genes are TRBV11-2 and TRBJ2-3, with 11 positions matching TRBD2. The V gene's germline CDR1 is SGHAT and CDR2 FQNNGV. V was pared by 5 bases and J by 2 bases, with 6 bases of the junction left unmatched. The CDR3 consists of 16 residues. The CDR3 DNA reads TGTGCCAGCAGCCCCCGGACTAGCGGGCTCACAGATACGCAGTATTTT. Amino acid sequence: CASSPRTSGLTDTQYF.

This clone was detected a few times. This rearrangement joins TRBV3-1 (or the pseudogene TRBV3-2) to TRBJ2-7, with 7 bases fitting TRBD2. Germline-derived CDR1 and CDR2 are LGHDT and YNNKEL (reference sequence). V trimming: 2 bases; J trimming: 3 bases; junction bases outside the gene matches: 10. This CDR3 is built from 16 residues. CDR3 sequence: CASSQTLAETFYEQYF. In nucleotides, the CDR3 is TGTGCCAGCAGCCAAACGCTAGCGGAAACCTTCTACGAGCAGTACTTC.

The rearrangement uses TRBV7-6 and TRBJ1-1; maybe TRBD1 (5 bases). The CDR3 sequence is 15 residues long. Trimming cost V 1 base and J 5 bases, with 14 bases left between them. Looked up from germline, CDR1 is SGHVS and CDR2 is FNYEAQ. CDR3 coding DNA: TGTGCCAGCAGCTTAGGTCCGGGGGAACTGACTGAAGCTTTCTTT. It codes for CASSLGPGELTEAFF.

This clone was seen many times. This chain links TRBV28 with TRBJ1-5; TRBD1 might be the D (5 bases). The CDR3 is 15 residues long. Germline CDR1 reads MDHEN; CDR2 reads SYDVKM. Trimming pared 3 bases from V and 5 bases from J, leaving 14 bases between. The CDR3 spells CASSFPGYRDQPQHF. The CDR3 DNA reads TGTGCCAGCAGTTTCCCAGGGTATAGGGATCAGCCCCAGCATTTT.

This chain connects TRBV27 to TRBJ2-3; 10 nucleotides match TRBD2. This CDR3 is built from 16 residues. V was pared by 3 bases and J by 7 bases, with 10 bases of the junction left unmatched. Germline CDR1 MNHEY, CDR2 SMNVEV (reference sequence). CDR3: CASSFRGLAGANTQYF. CDR3 DNA: TGTGCCAGCAGTTTTCGGGGGCTAGCGGGAGCGAATACGCAGTATTTT.

A single count supports this clone. This chain links TRBV15 with TRBJ2-3; TRBD2 might be the D (5 bases). V lost 1 base and J 2 bases, leaving 10 bases between the germline ends. The CDR3 spans 15 residues. The V gene's germline CDR1 is LNHNV and CDR2 YYDKDF (reference sequence). The CDR3 spells CATSRAGIPTDTQYF. As DNA, the CDR3 is TGTGCCACCAGCAGAGCCGGGATCCCCACAGATACGCAGTATTTT.

The chain combines TRBV6-5 with TRBJ1-2; D is unresolved. The CDR3 contains 13 residues. Deletions cut 0 bases from V and 8 bases from J, with 10 bases between. Germline V CDR1 and CDR2: MNHEY, SVGAGI. CDR3 sequence (DNA): TGTGCCAGCAGTTACTCACAAGACGGGGGCTACACCTTC. Its protein product is CASSYSQDGGYTF.

The table lists this clone with many counts. The V call is TRBV11-2, the J call TRBJ1-4, with TRBD1 matching over 7 bases. The germline CDR1 and CDR2 sequences are SGHAT and FQNNGV. The trim removed 5 bases at V and 7 bases at J, leaving 7 bases unmatched. The CDR3 has 14 residues. CDR3 amino acids: CASSPGQFSEKLFF. The CDR3 DNA reads TGTGCCAGCAGCCCGGGACAGTTCAGTGAAAAACTGTTTTTT. Full variable domain (missing parts from reference TRBV11-2 and TRBJ1-4): EAGVAQSPRYKIIEKRQSVAFWCNPISGHATLYWYQQILGQGPKLLIQFQNNGVVDDSQLPKDRFSAERLKGVDSTLKIQPAKLEDSAVYLCASSPGQFSEKLFFGSGTQLSVL.

CDR3 DNA sequence: TGTGCCAGCAGTGTGGGGCAGTCCTATGGCTACACCTTC. Protein product: CASSVGQSYGYTF. The J gene is TRBJ1-2, the V gene TRBV2, with D perhaps matching TRBD1 (5 bases). Germline-derived CDR1 and CDR2 are SNHLY and FYNNEI. This CDR3 has 13 residues. Trimming stripped 4 bases from V and 4 bases from J, with 10 bases between.

The CDR3 coding sequence is TGTGCCAGCAGCCGACAGGAGAGCACTGAAGCTTTCTTT. Protein: CASSRQESTEAFF. The chain recombines TRBV5-5 with TRBJ1-1; D perhaps matches TRBD1 (6 bases). Per the germline V gene, CDR1 is SGHKS and CDR2 is YYEKEE (reference sequence). This CDR3 comprises 13 residues. V dropped 4 bases and J dropped 4 bases, with 11 bases sitting between them.

V and J are TRBV7-9 and TRBJ2-2; 11 positions agree with TRBD1. CDR1 is SEHNR, CDR2 FQNEAQ, per germline (reference sequence). This CDR3 is built from 16 residues. Trimming at V came to 5 bases and at J to 4 bases, leaving 6 bases not matched to a gene. The CDR3 sequence is CASSTWTGGGTGELFF. Here the CDR3 DNA reads TGTGCCAGCAGCACGTGGACAGGGGGCGGCACCGGGGAGCTGTTTTTT.

This clone has just a few counts. This rearrangement joins TRBV27 to TRBJ2-1; TRBD2 matches at 8 bases. The CDR3 contains 15 residues. CDR1 MNHEY and CDR2 SMNVEV come from the germline V gene (reference sequence). Trimming took 2 bases from V and 8 from J; bases not matched to a gene: 8. CDR3 protein: CASSLDPAGADEQFF. The CDR3, as DNA: TGTGCCAGCAGTTTAGACCCAGCGGGAGCGGATGAGCAGTTCTTC.

The chain recombines TRBV2 with TRBJ2-4; possible D gene TRBD1, 6 bases. This CDR3 has 13 amino acids. Trimming removed 6 bases at V and 2 bases at J, with 8 bases between. CDR1 is SNHLY and CDR2 is FYNNEI in the germline V gene. CDR3 in DNA: TGTGCCAGCAGCCGGGACACCAAAAACATTCAGTACTTC. Translation gives CASSRDTKNIQYF. Supplemented by reference TRBV2 and TRBJ2-4, the full variable domain reads EPEVTQTPSHQVTQMGQEVILRCVPISNHLYFYWYRQILGQKVEFLVSFYNNEISEKSEIFDDQFSVERPDGSNFTLKIRSTKLEDSAMYFCASSRDTKNIQYFGAGTRLSVL.

There are a few counts of this clone. The V and J genes are TRBV19 and TRBJ1-1; no definite D call. Trimming shortened V by 0 bases and J by 4 bases, and 12 bases separated the two germline ends. The CDR3 covers 15 residues. Germline CDR1 is LNHDA and CDR2 is SQIVND (reference sequence). The CDR3 protein is CASSIDPRARTEAFF. CDR3 coding DNA: TGTGCCAGTAGTATAGATCCGCGGGCTCGCACTGAAGCTTTCTTT.

J is TRBJ2-7 and V is TRBV11-2; TRBD2 aligns across 9 bases. This CDR3 has 14 amino acids. Germline V gene lookup returns CDR1 SGHAT and CDR2 FQNNGV. J gave up 6 bases and V 5 bases, and 8 bases lay outside the gene matches. The CDR3: CASSGPGLASEQYF. CDR3 DNA: TGTGCCAGCAGCGGACCGGGACTAGCAAGCGAGCAGTACTTC. Full variable domain (outside the CDR3, taken from reference TRBV11-2 and TRBJ2-7): EAGVAQSPRYKIIEKRQSVAFWCNPISGHATLYWYQQILGQGPKLLIQFQNNGVVDDSQLPKDRFSAERLKGVDSTLKIQPAKLEDSAVYLCASSGPGLASEQYFGPGTRLTVT.

The rearrangement links TRBV7-2 to TRBJ2-1; TRBD2 matches at 7 bases. Unmatched junction bases numbered 10, after V lost 5 bases and J lost 3 bases. Germline loops: CDR1 SGHTA, CDR2 FQGNSA. This CDR3 is 16 amino acids long. CDR3 loop: CASSPQTSTYYNEQFF. As DNA, the CDR3 is TGTGCCAGCAGCCCCCAGACTAGCACCTACTACAATGAGCAGTTCTTC.

The gene calls are TRBV5-1 and TRBJ1-2, with 7 positions matching TRBD1. The CDR3 covers 13 residues. J gave up 5 bases and V 3 bases, and 4 bases lay outside the gene matches. CDR1 and CDR2 from the germline V gene are SGHRS and YFSETQ. CDR3 bases: TGCGCCAGCAGCTGGGACAGTCGGTATGGCTACACCTTC. Amino acid sequence: CASSWDSRYGYTF.

V is TRBV5-1 and J is TRBJ1-6; no clear D. Germline CDR1 reads SGHRS; CDR2 reads YFSETQ. The CDR3 has 12 residues. V lost 5 bases and J 7 bases, leaving 7 bases between the germline ends. This CDR3 is CASRKENSPLHF. Here the CDR3 DNA reads TGCGCCAGCAGGAAGGAGAATTCACCCCTCCACTTT. Using reference TRBV5-1 and TRBJ1-6 for the parts outside the CDR3, the full variable domain is KAGVTQTPRYLIKTRGQQVTLSCSPISGHRSVSWYQQTPGQGLQFLFEYFSETQRNKGNFPGRFSGRQFSNSRSEMNVSTLELGDSALYLCASRKENSPLHFGNGTRLTVT.